The present T cell receptor (beta chain) was sequenced within a study of cytomegalovirus exposure and HLA in healthy donors. V dropped 5 bases and J dropped 6; count of bases not matched to a gene: 10. The germline CDR1 and CDR2 sequences are MNHEY and SMNVEV (reference sequence). This CDR3 has 15 amino acids. Amplification used 60 Vbeta primers and 13 Jbeta primers. Sequenced by immunoSEQ multiplex PCR; TCRdb stores in-frame clones only, minus some. This sample has over 85,000 clones, with around 60% found just once. The chain couples TRBV27 to TRBJ1-2; 9 bases line up with TRBD1. The origin of this receptor is a human donor in good health. Sequences were obtained from PBMCs. The CDR3 DNA follows: TGTGCCAGCAGTACCTACAGGGGGCGGGATCATGGCTACACCTTC. Its translation is CASSTYRGRDHGYTF.